The source of this TCR beta chain is a study of breast tumors, draining lymph nodes, adjacent tissues. Germline V lookup: CDR1 MGHDK, CDR2 SYGVNS. V lost 6 bases and J lost 4, with 9 bases in between. This CDR3 contains 12 residues. Breast cancer patients provided tissue from their axillary draining lymph nodes. TCRdb reprocessed the multiplex PCR reads with MiXCR, giving one entry per CDR3 protein. The sample lists 200,000 to 300,000 distinct CDR3 sequences, 30% to 35% seen once, with 1.1% in the top ten. The sample holds many counts of this clonotype. The sequence came from a female donor with breast cancer. Some clones in this sample may be carry-over from other donors' samples. The chain has TRBV25-1 and TRBJ1-2, with D perhaps matching TRBD1 (5 bases). Source material: axillary lymph node tissue. The CDR3 nucleotides are TGTGCCAGCAGCGCAGGGCCCTATGGCTACACCTTC. It encodes CASSAGPYGYTF.